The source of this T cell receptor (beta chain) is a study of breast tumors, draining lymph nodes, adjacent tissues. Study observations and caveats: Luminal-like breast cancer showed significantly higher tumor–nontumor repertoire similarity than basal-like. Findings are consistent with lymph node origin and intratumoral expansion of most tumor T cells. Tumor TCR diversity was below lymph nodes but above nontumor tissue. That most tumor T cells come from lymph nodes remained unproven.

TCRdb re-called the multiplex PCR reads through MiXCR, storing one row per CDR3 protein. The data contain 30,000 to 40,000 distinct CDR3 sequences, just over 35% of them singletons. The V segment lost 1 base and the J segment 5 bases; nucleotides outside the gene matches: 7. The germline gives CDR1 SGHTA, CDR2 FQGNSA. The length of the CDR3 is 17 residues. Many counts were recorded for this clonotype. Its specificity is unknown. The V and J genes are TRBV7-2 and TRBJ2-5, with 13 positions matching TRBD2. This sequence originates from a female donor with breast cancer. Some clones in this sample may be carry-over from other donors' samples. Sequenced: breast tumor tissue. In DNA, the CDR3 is TGTGCCAGCAGCTTAGACTGGACTAGCGGGAGTAGGGAGACCCAGTACTTC. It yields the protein CASSLDWTSGSRETQYF.